Listed here is a single T cell receptor (beta chain). Its antigen is undetermined. The CDR3 covers 13 residues. With 6 bases clipped from V and 11 bases from J, the junction kept 7 bases outside the gene matches. Germline V gene lookup returns CDR1 MNHEY and CDR2 SMNVEV (reference sequence). The entry originates in a study of cytomegalovirus exposure and HLA in healthy donors. Study-level results: No immune exposure information besides CMV serostatus was available. As a later analysis showed, several of the most significant clusters appeared to be linked to common viral pathogens. A later analysis, which compared TCR beta chains of equal frequency, found the HLA-associated ones more clonally expanded.

The PCR used 60 Vbeta and 13 Jbeta primers. Repertoires were generated with immunoSEQ multiplex PCR, while TCRdb's copy carries only in-frame clones and drops some. In all, the sample yields 20,000 to 25,000 clones. Sample: PBMCs. V usage is TRBV27 and J usage is TRBJ1-6; 7 nucleotides align to TRBD1. The sequence derives from a male donor in good health and CMV-seropositive. This CDR3 reads CASRQQGYAPLHF. The CDR3 nucleotides are TGTGCCAGCAGGCAACAGGGGTATGCACCCCTCCACTTT.